These T cell receptor beta chains were read from a single sample in a study of T-cell memory formation after mild COVID-19. TCRdb analysed the 5' RACE reads with MiXCR anew, one entry per CDR3 protein. The repertoire holds 550,000 to 600,000 distinct CDR3 sequences, with around 16% as singletons. Sequencing was performed on PBMCs or a T cell subset sorted from them (not recorded which). Receptor source: an adult woman who had mild COVID-19 (a few samples of this study predate the infection). Cell type and time point are not known. Both conserved end residues are part of each CDR3. A D gene is named only where the DNA matches it firmly. Expanded clones get a size class; other rows say once, few or many, or leave the size out.

d_gene | j_gene | v_gene | abundance | CDR3nt | CDR3aa
NA | TRBJ1-5 | TRBV3-1 | NA | TGTGCCAGCAGCCAAGGGGGGTTGGGCAATCAGCCCCAGCATTTT | CASSQGGLGNQPQHF
NA | TRBJ1-2 | TRBV4-1 | NA | TGCGCCAGCAGCCAAGATGGGAGGTCTGGCTACACCTTC | CASSQDGRSGYTF
TRBD2 | TRBJ2-1 | TRBV5-1 | few | TGCGCCAGCAGCTCGGGGACTAGCGGGTTGAGCTCCTACAATGAGCAGTTCTTC | CASSSGTSGLSSYNEQFF
NA | TRBJ1-1 | TRBV4-1 | NA | TGCGCCAGCAGCCAAGTGGTTAGGGTCCCTGAAGCTTTCTTT | CASSQVVRVPEAFF
NA | TRBJ2-5 | TRBV24-1 | NA | TGTGCCACCAGTGATCGGACCGATCAAGAGACCCAGTACTTC | CATSDRTDQETQYF
NA | TRBJ1-1 | TRBV6-5 | NA | TGTGCCAGCACAAACGGGGCAGGGCCCACTGAAGCTTTCTTT | CASTNGAGPTEAFF
NA | TRBJ2-7 | TRBV6-2/TRBV6-3 | NA | TGTGCCAGCACCTCCCCCGGACTCCTGGAGCAGTACTTC | CASTSPGLLEQYF
TRBD2 | TRBJ2-3 | TRBV27 | NA | TGTGCCAGCAGTGTACTAACTAGCGGGAGCACAGATACGCAGTATTTT | CASSVLTSGSTDTQYF
TRBD1 | TRBJ1-1 | TRBV15 | NA | TGTGCCACCAGCAGAGTGAGGGGGCGGTCGAACACTGAAGCTTTCTTT | CATSRVRGRSNTEAFF
TRBD2 | TRBJ2-2 | TRBV20-1 | many | TGCAGTGCTAGAGTAGCTAGCGGGAGGCCTGACACCGGGGAGCTGTTTTTT | CSARVASGRPDTGELFF
NA | TRBJ2-2 | TRBV7-2 | NA | TGTGCCAGCAGCTCCCTTATGCAGGGGTCCGCCGGGGAGCTGTTTTTT | CASSSLMQGSAGELFF
TRBD2 | TRBJ2-7 | TRBV9 | once | TGTGCCAGCATCGGACTAGCGGGAGTTCACGAGCAGTACTTC | CASIGLAGVHEQYF
TRBD1 | TRBJ1-1 | TRBV9 | many | TGTGCCAGCAGCGCGGGGGACAGGCTGAACACTGAAGCTTTCTTT | CASSAGDRLNTEAFF
TRBD2 | TRBJ2-3 | TRBV2 | few | TGTGCCACTAGCGGGGCTAGCACAGATACGCAGTATTTT | CATSGASTDTQYF
TRBD1 | TRBJ1-6 | TRBV7-9 | few | TGTGCCAGCAGCCCAGTCGGACAGGGAGCGAGGTCACCCCTCCACTTT | CASSPVGQGARSPLHF
TRBD2 | TRBJ2-7 | TRBV7-2 | few | TGTGCCAGCAGCTCGGGACTAGCGGGAGTTTTAGAGCAGTACTTC | CASSSGLAGVLEQYF
NA | TRBJ1-1 | TRBV20-1 | few | TGCAGTGCTAACCGGGACACGAACACTGAAGCTTTCTTT | CSANRDTNTEAFF
NA | TRBJ2-3 | TRBV7-2 | NA | TGTGCCAGCAGCTTGTCGGCAGCTCCCACAGATACGCAGTATTTT | CASSLSAAPTDTQYF
NA | TRBJ2-2 | TRBV15 | few | TGTGCCACCAGCAGAGGAAAGGGGACCCTCACCGGGGAGCTGTTTTTT | CATSRGKGTLTGELFF
NA | TRBJ1-2 | TRBV7-2 | NA | TGTGCCAGCAGCCCCGGGATGTTATATGGCTACACCTTC | CASSPGMLYGYTF
NA | TRBJ2-7 | TRBV3-1 | NA | TGTGCCAGCAGCCAGTGGCCTATCAACCCCTACGAGCAGTACTTC | CASSQWPINPYEQYF
TRBD2 | TRBJ2-7 | TRBV7-2 | few | TGTGCCAGCAGCTTCCCTAGGACTAGCGGGATGGATGAGCAGTACTTC | CASSFPRTSGMDEQYF
NA | TRBJ1-1 | TRBV5-1 | few | TGCGCCAGCAGCTTGGGGGCAGGGGAGTGGAACACTGAAGCTTTCTTT | CASSLGAGEWNTEAFF
TRBD1 | TRBJ1-2 | TRBV6-1 | few | TGTGCCAGCAGTTGGTCCCGACAGGGTAGCTACACCTTC | CASSWSRQGSYTF